Presented here are 27 T cell receptor beta chains from one specimen sequenced in a study of blood T cell repertoires in COVID-19. Here immunoSEQ multiplex PCR was the method, and the copy in TCRdb shows in-frame clones only, minus some. This table holds 180,000 or so clones, more than 85% found once. Input material: peripheral blood. The receptors stem from a woman in her 30s with active or convalescent COVID-19.

This clone was seen only once. This chain joins TRBV30 and TRBJ1-6, with TRBD1 matching 7 bases. Germline V gene data show CDR1 as GTSNPN and CDR2 as SVGIG (reference sequence). Unmatched junction bases numbered 7, after V lost 5 bases and J lost 9 bases. The CDR3 length is 13 residues. The CDR3 sequence: CAWVDRVGSPLHF. The CDR3 bases are TGTGCCTGGGTAGACAGGGTCGGTTCACCCCTCCACTTT. The variable domain in full, with the rest retrieved from reference TRBV30 and TRBJ1-6, is SQTIHQWPATLVQPVGSPLSLECTVEGTSNPNLYWYRQAAGRGLQLLFYSVGIGQISSEVPQNLSASRPQDRQFILSSKKLLLSDSGFYLCAWVDRVGSPLHFGNGTRLTVT.

This chain's CDR3 is CASSRTGVSYGYTF. CDR3 DNA sequence: TGCGCCAGCAGCCGCACAGGGGTTAGCTATGGCTACACCTTC. V and J are TRBV4-1 and TRBJ1-2; 7 nucleotides match TRBD1. The ends lost 4 bases at V and 4 bases at J; junction bases unmatched: 6. This CDR3 is built from 14 residues. Germline assignment: CDR1 MGHRA and CDR2 YSYEKL.

The rearrangement joins TRBV7-8 to TRBJ1-5, with 7 bases identical to TRBD1. The CDR3 is 15 residues long. Germline V gene sequence: CDR1 SGHVS, CDR2 FQNEAQ. Trimming at V came to 6 bases and at J to 0 bases, leaving 5 bases not matched to a gene. Here the CDR3 reads CASSLQGNSNQPQHF. Here the CDR3 DNA reads TGTGCCAGCAGTTTACAGGGGAATAGCAATCAGCCCCAGCATTTT.

This sequence joins TRBV6-5 and TRBJ2-2; D not certain. CDR3 length: 12 residues. Between the trimmed V and J ends, which lost 6 bases and 7 bases, there was a span of 9 bases. Germline CDR1 is MNHEY and CDR2 is SVGAGI. CDR3 bases: TGTGCCAGCAGGCTCCGGGTCGGGGAGCTGTTTTTT. Its protein is CASRLRVGELFF.

This clone appeared a single time. The chain carries TRBV5-6 and TRBJ2-3; 11 nucleotides line up with TRBD1. V gave up 4 bases and J gave up 8 bases; unmatched junction bases: 6. Germline V lookup: CDR1 SGHDT, CDR2 YYEEEE. The CDR3 runs 14 residues. The CDR3 DNA reads TGTGCCAGCAGCCCCGGGACAGGGGGAGGTACGCAGTATTTT. Protein: CASSPGTGGGTQYF.

This CDR3 is CASSLEQLNSPLHF. CDR3 in DNA: TGTGCCAGCAGTTTAGAACAGCTGAATTCACCCCTCCACTTT. The chain has TRBV28 and TRBJ1-6; D gene ambiguous. The CDR3 sequence is 14 residues long. Germline loops: CDR1 MDHEN, CDR2 SYDVKM. V dropped 2 bases and J dropped 7 bases, with 9 bases sitting between them.

The rearrangement joins TRBV6-4 to TRBJ1-2; D perhaps matches TRBD1 (5 bases). Germline CDR1 and CDR2: MRHNA and SNTAGT. Trimming cost V 3 bases and J 2 bases, with 10 bases left between them. CDR3 length: 14 amino acids. DNA of the CDR3: TGTGCCAGCAGTGAGGGGGGGGAGAACTATGGCTACACCTTC. It specifies CASSEGGENYGYTF.

The chain employs TRBV11-2 and TRBJ2-7; TRBD1 agrees at 11 bases. V shed 4 bases, J shed 3 bases, and the junction held 5 bases outside the gene matches. Germline values: CDR1 SGHAT, CDR2 FQNNGV. The CDR3 is 15 residues long. The CDR3 loop reads CASSYTGTGGYEQYF. The CDR3 nucleotides are TGTGCCAGCAGCTACACCGGGACAGGGGGCTACGAGCAGTACTTC.

The chain combines TRBV20-1 with TRBJ2-3; D call uncertain. The CDR3 is 11 residues long. V dropped 5 bases and J dropped 5 bases, with 8 bases sitting between them. Germline CDR1 DFQATT, CDR2 SNEGSKA (reference sequence). The chain's CDR3 is CSAALEDTQYF. CDR3 sequence (DNA): TGCAGTGCTGCCCTAGAAGATACGCAGTATTTT.

Notes on this clone: Other DNA sequences in the same sample also yield this CDR3. This chain links TRBV5-1 with TRBJ1-5; D gene ambiguous. The CDR3 runs to 14 residues. Germline V CDR1 and CDR2: SGHRS, YFSETQ. The ends were cut back, 0 bases at V and 2 bases at J, with 6 bases in the middle. CDR3 residues: CASSLVPGNQPQHF. CDR3 nucleotide sequence: TGCGCCAGCAGCTTGGTTCCAGGCAATCAGCCCCAGCATTTT.

This clone was seen only a few times. This chain joins TRBV11-2 and TRBJ1-2; 7 nucleotides align to TRBD1. CDR1 and CDR2 (germline): SGHAT, FQNNGV. The CDR3 loop spans 13 amino acids. The J segment lost 2 bases and the V segment lost 6 bases, leaving 3 bases of the junction unmatched. The CDR3 coding sequence is TGTGCCAGCAGTACGGACAGGAACTATGGCTACACCTTC. Translating gives CASSTDRNYGYTF.

The V and J genes are TRBV14 and TRBJ2-5, with a weak D call TRBD1 (5 bases). The germline CDR1 and CDR2 sequences are SGHDN and FVKESK. The CDR3 is 15 amino acids. V dropped 0 bases and J dropped 6 bases, with 14 bases sitting between them. In nucleotides, the CDR3 is TGTGCCAGCAGCCAAGACAGGGCCAGGGTCAAGACCCAGTACTTC. Translation gives CASSQDRARVKTQYF.

The gene calls are TRBV29-1 and TRBJ1-2; 9 bases align to TRBD1. The CDR3 is made up of 15 amino acids. Looked up from germline, CDR1 is SQVTM and CDR2 is ANQGSEA. Germline trimming cut 4 bases from V and 4 bases from J; bases unmatched to any gene: 10. The DNA of the CDR3 is TGCAGCGTTGTGGGGGGACAGGGATTGGCCTATGGCTACACCTTC. Translated, it gives CSVVGGQGLAYGYTF.

This sequence joins TRBV9 and TRBJ2-1, with TRBD2 matching over 8 bases. CDR3 size: 14 residues. From germline, CDR1 is SGDLS and CDR2 YYNGEE. The junction had 6 bases not matched to a gene; V was cut back by 0 bases and J by 10 bases. The CDR3 loop reads CASSVEGVAGEQFF. The CDR3 DNA is TGTGCCAGCAGCGTAGAAGGAGTAGCGGGAGAGCAGTTCTTC.

V is TRBV3-1 (or the pseudogene TRBV3-2) and J is TRBJ2-7, with TRBD1 identical over 8 bases. The V and J ends lost 3 bases and 7 bases, in that order; junction bases with no gene match: 11. Per germline, CDR1 LGHDT and CDR2 YNNKEL (reference sequence). The CDR3 extends over 15 amino acids. The CDR3 is CASSQKRTGMEEQYF. CDR3 bases: TGTGCCAGCAGCCAGAAGCGGACAGGGATGGAGGAGCAGTACTTC.

In this sample, this clone turned up a few times. V gene TRBV7-9 combines with J gene TRBJ1-1; D not certain. The CDR3 spans 14 residues. Trimming stripped 5 bases from V and 1 base from J, with 11 bases between. Per germline, CDR1 SEHNR and CDR2 FQNEAQ (reference sequence). CDR3 in DNA: TGTGCCAGCAGCCCCGTGGGGAGGAACACTGAAGCTTTCTTT. Translation: CASSPVGRNTEAFF. The complete variable domain, with remaining parts taken from reference TRBV7-9 and TRBJ1-1, reads DTGVSQNPRHKITKRGQNVTFRCDPISEHNRLYWYRQTLGQGPEFLTYFQNEAQLEKSRLLSDRFSAERPKGSFSTLEIQRTEQGDSAMYLCASSPVGRNTEAFFGQGTRLTVV.

This chain links TRBV19 with TRBJ2-1; 7 bases line up with TRBD1. Germline CDR1 and CDR2: LNHDA and SQIVND (reference sequence). The junction had 6 bases not matched to a gene; V was cut back by 2 bases and J by 5 bases. The CDR3 consists of 15 residues. The CDR3 loop reads CASSINRGPHNEQFF. DNA for the CDR3: TGTGCCAGTAGTATAAACAGGGGACCCCACAATGAGCAGTTCTTC.

The V and J genes are TRBV27 and TRBJ1-3, with D possibly matching TRBD1 (5 bases). Germline CDR1 reads MNHEY; CDR2 reads SMNVEV (reference sequence). V was trimmed by 2 bases and J by 2 bases, leaving 10 bases between them. CDR3 length equals 15 residues. CDR3: CASSLISGPGNTIYF. Here the CDR3 DNA reads TGTGCCAGCAGTTTAATTTCAGGGCCTGGAAACACCATATATTTT.

The chain combines TRBV9 with TRBJ2-5, with 10 positions matching TRBD2. This CDR3 comprises 15 residues. The V gene end was trimmed by 2 bases and the J gene end by 2 bases; junction bases not matched to a gene: 3. The germline V gene encodes CDR1 SGDLS and CDR2 YYNGEE. The CDR3 bases are TGTGCCAGCAGCGTGGGACTAGCGACGCAAGAGACCCAGTACTTC. Amino acids: CASSVGLATQETQYF.

This sequence joins TRBV27 and TRBJ2-6, with 7 bases lining up with TRBD1. V shed 6 bases and J 4 bases; nucleotides not matched to a gene: 12. Germline CDR1 MNHEY, CDR2 SMNVEV (reference sequence). This CDR3 is 17 amino acids long. The CDR3 protein is CASRHLTTGPGANVLTF. For the CDR3, the DNA is TGTGCCAGCAGACATCTTACGACAGGGCCGGGGGCCAACGTCCTGACTTTC.

This rearrangement joins TRBV4-2 to TRBJ1-5; D perhaps matches TRBD1 (6 bases). V shed 0 bases and J shed 3 bases, with 12 bases lying between them. The CDR3 extends over 16 amino acids. Germline CDR1 and CDR2: LGHNA and YNFKEQ. The CDR3 loop is CASSQDADSLNQPQHF. The CDR3 DNA sequence: TGTGCCAGCAGCCAAGATGCGGACAGTCTCAATCAGCCCCAGCATTTT.

V and J are TRBV27 and TRBJ1-2, with no clear D. CDR3 length: 14 amino acids. The V gene's germline CDR1 is MNHEY and CDR2 SMNVEV (reference sequence). The V end lost 5 bases, the J end lost 5 bases, and 15 bases lay between the germline ends. CDR3 amino acids: CASSPPGSGYGYTF. Here the CDR3 DNA reads TGTGCCAGCAGTCCCCCCGGTTCAGGATATGGCTACACCTTC.

The genes are TRBV5-8 and TRBJ1-5, with 7 bases lining up with TRBD1. There are 14 residues in the CDR3. Unmatched junction bases numbered 5, after V lost 3 bases and J lost 5 bases. Per the germline V gene, CDR1 is SGHTS and CDR2 is YDEGEE. The CDR3 loop is CASSSAGGDQPQHF. The CDR3 DNA sequence: TGTGCCAGCAGCTCAGCAGGGGGTGATCAGCCCCAGCATTTT.

This clone turned up a few times. The chain links TRBV10-3 to TRBJ1-2; 9 nucleotides match TRBD1. CDR3 length: 15 residues. Germline assignment: CDR1 ENHRY and CDR2 SYGVKD. Trimming removed 6 bases from V and 0 bases from J; junction bases left unmatched: 5. The DNA of the CDR3 is TGTGCCATCAGGGGACAGGGAGATTCTAACTATGGCTACACCTTC. Translation: CAIRGQGDSNYGYTF.

The J gene is TRBJ1-1, the V gene TRBV12-3 or TRBV12-4; the D gene is possibly TRBD1 (5 bases). The V and J ends lost 8 bases and 11 bases respectively, with 15 bases between them. The CDR3 is 11 amino acids. The CDR3 region is CASAGRGGAFF. Here the CDR3 DNA reads TGTGCCAGCGCCGGGCGGGGCGGCGCTTTCTTT.

The chain uses TRBV4-2 and TRBJ2-7; 9 bases map to TRBD2. Germline V gives CDR1 LGHNA, CDR2 YNFKEQ. Trimming took 1 base from V and 0 from J; bases not matched to a gene: 7. CDR3 length: 17 amino acids. CDR3 in amino acids: CASSQGLADGSSYEQYF. The CDR3 DNA is TGTGCCAGCAGCCAAGGACTAGCGGATGGCAGCTCCTACGAGCAGTACTTC.

This chain connects TRBV11-2 to TRBJ1-3, with no clear D. V was clipped by 0 bases and J by 1 base, with 10 bases between them. Germline CDR1 and CDR2: SGHAT and FQNNGV. The length of the CDR3 is 16 residues. The CDR3 nucleotides read TGTGCCAGCAGCTTAGATCCGGGTTCGTCTGGAAACACCATATATTTT. Protein sequence: CASSLDPGSSGNTIYF.